These 9 T cell receptor beta chains came from one sample sequenced in a study of T cell responses to AZD1222 COVID-19 vaccine. The table came from immunoSEQ multiplex PCR; TCRdb's copy has only in-frame clones and leaves some out. The profile shows approximately 46,000 clones, roughly 80% of them singletons. Source: peripheral blood, taken on day 0 of AZD1222 vaccination. Every receptor here comes from an adult in good health.

The CDR3 nucleotides are TGTGCCAGCAGCCACGGAGTGAACACTGAAGCTTTCTTT. Translated, it gives CASSHGVNTEAFF. The rearrangement links TRBV7-9 to TRBJ1-1; D is uncertain. Trimming removed 5 bases at V and 0 bases at J, with 7 bases between. The CDR3 is 13 amino acids. CDR1 is SEHNR, CDR2 FQNEAQ, per germline (reference sequence).

This clone was recorded only once. This rearrangement joins TRBV11-2 to TRBJ1-2, with TRBD1 identical over 8 bases. Trimming took 5 bases from V and 4 from J; bases not matched to a gene: 12. The CDR3 consists of 16 residues. Germline V CDR1 and CDR2: SGHAT, FQNNGV. The CDR3 is CASSQRSGTGGYGYTF. CDR3 DNA sequence: TGTGCCAGCAGCCAAAGGTCCGGGACAGGTGGCTATGGCTACACCTTC.

This chain links TRBV6-2 or TRBV6-3 with TRBJ1-5; D ambiguous. V was shortened by 3 bases and J by 6 bases, with 6 bases between the two germline ends. CDR3 length: 12 residues. From germline, CDR1 is MNHEY and CDR2 SVGEGT. The CDR3 protein is CASSYFIQPQHF. For the CDR3, the DNA is TGTGCCAGCAGTTATTTTATTCAGCCCCAGCATTTT.

This sequence joins TRBV2 and TRBJ1-4, with D maybe TRBD1 (5 bases). Trimming stripped 8 bases from V and 3 bases from J, with 19 bases between. CDR3 length: 16 residues. The germline V gene has CDR1 SNHLY and CDR2 FYNNEI. The CDR3 loop is CASGNGGWGSNEKLFF. The DNA for the CDR3 is TGTGCCAGCGGAAATGGGGGGTGGGGATCTAATGAAAAACTGTTTTTT.

In this sample, this clone turned up once. The V and J genes are TRBV7-3 and TRBJ2-3, with D perhaps TRBD1 or TRBD2 (5 bases each). CDR1 is SGHTA and CDR2 is FQGTGA in the germline V gene. The CDR3 is made up of 15 amino acids. Trimming shortened V by 1 base and J by 0 bases, and 8 bases separated the two germline ends. CDR3 in amino acids: CASSLNGASTDTQYF. CDR3 DNA: TGTGCCAGCAGCTTAAACGGGGCCAGCACAGATACGCAGTATTTT.

The rearrangement uses TRBV5-4 and TRBJ1-6, with TRBD1 as a possible D gene (5 bases). This CDR3 is built from 16 residues. CDR1 is SGHNT and CDR2 is YYREEE in the germline V gene (reference sequence). V lost 4 bases, J lost 4 bases, and 15 bases lay in between. The CDR3 coding sequence is TGTGCCAGCAGCCTCGGGACGGTTGTTTATAATTCACCCCTCCACTTT. It codes for CASSLGTVVYNSPLHF.

J is TRBJ1-2 and V is TRBV28; D is ambiguous. V gave up 2 bases and J gave up 5 bases, with 9 bases separating them. The length of the CDR3 is 13 residues. Germline V gives CDR1 MDHEN, CDR2 SYDVKM. CDR3 residues: CASSLNGVYGYTF. The CDR3, as DNA: TGTGCCAGCAGTTTAAACGGGGTTTATGGCTACACCTTC.

This clone came up once. The chain is built from TRBV7-2 and TRBJ2-5; TRBD1 aligns across 8 bases. This CDR3 has 16 amino acids. Germline V CDR1 and CDR2: SGHTA, FQGNSA. V dropped 2 bases and J dropped 5; count of bases not matched to a gene: 10. The CDR3 sequence is CASSLNRQGALETQYF. CDR3 DNA: TGTGCCAGCAGCTTAAATAGGCAGGGGGCTTTGGAGACCCAGTACTTC. The full variable domain, completed using reference TRBV7-2 and TRBJ2-5, is GAGVSQSPSNKVTEKGKDVELRCDPISGHTALYWYRQSLGQGLEFLIYFQGNSAPDKSGLPSDRFSAERTGGSVSTLTIQRTQQEDSAVYLCASSLNRQGALETQYFGPGTRLLVL.

J is TRBJ2-7 and V is TRBV30, with a possible D match to TRBD2 (5 bases). Germline loops: CDR1 GTSNPN, CDR2 SVGIG (reference sequence). V lost 3 bases and J lost 5, with 8 bases in between. The CDR3 length is 11 residues. The CDR3 DNA is TGTGCCTGGAGCTCGGGGAACGAGCAGTACTTC. This sequence encodes CAWSSGNEQYF.